This T cell receptor (beta chain) was captured by sequencing in a study of blood T cell repertoires in COVID-19. Study at large: Italy, Spain and the United States were the sources of the convalescent and acute COVID-19 samples. PBMCs, B-cell-depleted T cells, or T cells were the source of the cDNA or gDNA that made up the material.

Trimming stripped 6 bases from V and 6 bases from J, with 10 bases between. The CDR3 totals 12 residues. CDR1 and CDR2 (germline): SNHLY, FYNNEI. The data were produced by immunoSEQ multiplex PCR, yet TCRdb's version contains in-frame clones alone and is incomplete. The sample has under 250,000 clones, 65% to 90% seen once. Residents of 24 US areas, aged roughly 18 to 89 years, made up the participants. Participant-given clinical history determined each cohort assignment. This chain links TRBV2 with TRBJ2-3, with D possibly matching TRBD1 (5 bases). The clonotype was recovered from a woman between 50 and 59 years old with acute COVID-19. Input material: PBMCs or T cells enriched from blood (not recorded which). The CDR3 region has the DNA TGTGCCAGCAGGGGTGGGGCGGATACGCAGTATTTT. It codes for CASRGGADTQYF.